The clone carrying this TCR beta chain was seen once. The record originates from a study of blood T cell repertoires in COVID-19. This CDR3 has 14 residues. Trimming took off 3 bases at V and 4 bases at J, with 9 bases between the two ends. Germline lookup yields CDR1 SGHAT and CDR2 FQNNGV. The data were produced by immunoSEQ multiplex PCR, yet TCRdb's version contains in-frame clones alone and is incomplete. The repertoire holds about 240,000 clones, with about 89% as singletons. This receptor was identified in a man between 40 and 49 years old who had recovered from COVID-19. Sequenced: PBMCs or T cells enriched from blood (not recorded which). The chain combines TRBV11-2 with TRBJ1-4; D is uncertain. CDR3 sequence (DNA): TGTGCCAGCAGCTTCGGACTGAATAATGAAAAACTGTTTTTT. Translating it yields CASSFGLNNEKLFF.